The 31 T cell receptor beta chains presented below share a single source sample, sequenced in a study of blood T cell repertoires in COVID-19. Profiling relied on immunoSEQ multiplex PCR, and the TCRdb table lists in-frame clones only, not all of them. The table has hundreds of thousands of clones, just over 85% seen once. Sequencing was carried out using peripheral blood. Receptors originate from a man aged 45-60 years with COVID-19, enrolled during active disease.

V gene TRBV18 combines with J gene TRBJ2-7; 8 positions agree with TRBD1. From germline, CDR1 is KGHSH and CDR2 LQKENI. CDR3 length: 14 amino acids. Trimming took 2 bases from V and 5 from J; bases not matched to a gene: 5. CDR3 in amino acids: CASSPTGGRNEQYF. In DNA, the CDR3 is TGTGCCAGCTCACCAACAGGGGGGAGGAACGAGCAGTACTTC.

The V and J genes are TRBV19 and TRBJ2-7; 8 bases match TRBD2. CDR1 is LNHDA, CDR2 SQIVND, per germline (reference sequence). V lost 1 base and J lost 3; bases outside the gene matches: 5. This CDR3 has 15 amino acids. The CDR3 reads CASSIGLAGRYEQYF. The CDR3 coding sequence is TGTGCCAGTAGTATAGGGCTAGCGGGTCGCTACGAGCAGTACTTC.

CDR3 coding DNA: TGTGCCAGCAGTGAAAACAGGGCTGCTCAGCCCCAGCATTTT. Translating gives CASSENRAAQPQHF. V is TRBV6-1 and J is TRBJ1-5, with TRBD1 as a possible D gene (6 bases). CDR1 and CDR2 (germline): MNHNS, SASEGT. The CDR3 runs 14 residues. The V end lost 2 bases, the J end lost 6 bases, and 11 bases lay between the germline ends.

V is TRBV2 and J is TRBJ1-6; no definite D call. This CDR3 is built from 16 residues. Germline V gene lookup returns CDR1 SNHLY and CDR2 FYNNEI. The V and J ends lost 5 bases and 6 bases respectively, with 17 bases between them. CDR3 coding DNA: TGTGCCAGCAGTAGGGAGGGCCCGACACTTAATTCACCCCTCCACTTT. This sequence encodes CASSREGPTLNSPLHF.

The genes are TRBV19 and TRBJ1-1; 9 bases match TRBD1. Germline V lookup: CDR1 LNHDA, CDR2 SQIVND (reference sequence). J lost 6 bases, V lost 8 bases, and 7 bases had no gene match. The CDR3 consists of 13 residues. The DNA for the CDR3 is TGTGCCAGTCGCACAGGGGGCAGGGCTGAAGCTTTCTTT. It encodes CASRTGGRAEAFF. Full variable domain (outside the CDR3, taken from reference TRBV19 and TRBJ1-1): DGGITQSPKYLFRKEGQNVTLSCEQNLNHDAMYWYRQDPGQGLRLIYYSQIVNDFQKGDIAEGYSVSREKKESFPLTVTSAQKNPTAFYLCASRTGGRAEAFFGQGTRLTVV.

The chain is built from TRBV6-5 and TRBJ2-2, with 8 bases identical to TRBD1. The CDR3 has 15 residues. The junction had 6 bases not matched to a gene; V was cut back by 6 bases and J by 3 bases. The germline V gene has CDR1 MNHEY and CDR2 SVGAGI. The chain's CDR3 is CASSRLDRDTGELFF. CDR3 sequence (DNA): TGTGCCAGCAGCCGGTTGGACAGGGACACCGGGGAGCTGTTTTTT.

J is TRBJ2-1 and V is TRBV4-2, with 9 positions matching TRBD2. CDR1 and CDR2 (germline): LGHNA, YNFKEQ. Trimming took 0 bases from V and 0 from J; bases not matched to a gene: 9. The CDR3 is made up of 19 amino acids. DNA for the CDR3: TGTGCCAGCAGCCAAGAGGGCGGGGGGGCTTCCAGCTCCTACAATGAGCAGTTCTTC. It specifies CASSQEGGGASSSYNEQFF.

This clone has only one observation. In DNA form, the CDR3 reads TGTGCCAGCAGCTTCCCGTGGCAGGGGGCGAACACTGAAGCTTTCTTT. It translates to CASSFPWQGANTEAFF. This chain uses TRBV11-1 with TRBJ1-1; 8 nucleotides agree with TRBD1. The CDR3 length is 16 residues. The J segment lost 1 base and the V segment lost 3 bases, leaving 7 bases of the junction unmatched. The germline V gene has CDR1 SGHAT and CDR2 FQDESV (reference sequence).

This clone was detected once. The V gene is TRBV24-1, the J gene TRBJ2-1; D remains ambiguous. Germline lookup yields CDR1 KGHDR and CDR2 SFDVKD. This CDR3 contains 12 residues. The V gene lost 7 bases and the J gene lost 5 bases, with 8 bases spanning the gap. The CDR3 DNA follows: TGTGCCACCAGAACTGTGGACAATGAGCAGTTCTTC. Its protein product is CATRTVDNEQFF.

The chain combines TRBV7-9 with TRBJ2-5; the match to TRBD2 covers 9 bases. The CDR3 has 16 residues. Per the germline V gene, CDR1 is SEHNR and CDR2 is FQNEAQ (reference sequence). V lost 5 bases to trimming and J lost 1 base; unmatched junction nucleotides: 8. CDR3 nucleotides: TGTGCCAGCAGCGACGGGAGCGGGAGGCTCCAAGAGACCCAGTACTTC. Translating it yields CASSDGSGRLQETQYF.

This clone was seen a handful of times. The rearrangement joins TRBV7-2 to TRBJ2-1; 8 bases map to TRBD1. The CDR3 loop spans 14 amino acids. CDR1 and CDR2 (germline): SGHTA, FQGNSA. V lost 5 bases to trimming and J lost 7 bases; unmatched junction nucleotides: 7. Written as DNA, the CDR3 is TGTGCCAGCAGCGCCGGGACAGGACCTAATGAGCAGTTCTTC. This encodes CASSAGTGPNEQFF.

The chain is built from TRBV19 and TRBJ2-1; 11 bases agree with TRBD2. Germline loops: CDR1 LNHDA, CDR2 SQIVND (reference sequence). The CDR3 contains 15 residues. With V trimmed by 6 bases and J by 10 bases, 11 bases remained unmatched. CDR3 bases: TGTGCCAGTAGCTTTTCCGGGACTAGCGGAGGAGAGCAGTTCTTC. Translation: CASSFSGTSGGEQFF.

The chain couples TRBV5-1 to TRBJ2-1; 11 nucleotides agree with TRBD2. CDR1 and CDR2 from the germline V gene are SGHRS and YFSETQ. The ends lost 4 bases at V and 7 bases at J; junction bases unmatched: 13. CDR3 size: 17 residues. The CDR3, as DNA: TGCGCCAGCAGCAAGCAGAGACTAGCGGGAAGGGAGAATGAGCAGTTCTTC. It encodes CASSKQRLAGRENEQFF.

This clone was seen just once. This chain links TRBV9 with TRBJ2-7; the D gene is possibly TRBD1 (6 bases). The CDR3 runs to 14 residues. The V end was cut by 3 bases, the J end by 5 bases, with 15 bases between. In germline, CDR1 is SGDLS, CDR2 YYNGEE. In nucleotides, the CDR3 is TGTGCCAGCAGCGCAACCGGACAGCCCCACGAGCAGTACTTC. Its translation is CASSATGQPHEQYF.

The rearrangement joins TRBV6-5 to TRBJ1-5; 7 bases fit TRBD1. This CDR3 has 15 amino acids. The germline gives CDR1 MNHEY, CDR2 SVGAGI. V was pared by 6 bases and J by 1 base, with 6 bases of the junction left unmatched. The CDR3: CASRRQGESNQPQHF. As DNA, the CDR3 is TGTGCCAGCAGAAGACAGGGAGAAAGCAATCAGCCCCAGCATTTT.

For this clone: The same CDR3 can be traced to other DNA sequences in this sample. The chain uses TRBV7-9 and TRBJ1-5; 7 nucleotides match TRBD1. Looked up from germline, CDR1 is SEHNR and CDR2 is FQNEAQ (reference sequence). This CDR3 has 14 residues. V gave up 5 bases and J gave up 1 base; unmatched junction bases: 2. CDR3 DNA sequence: TGTGCCAGCAGCCCGACAGGGAGCAATCAGCCCCAGCATTTT. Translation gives CASSPTGSNQPQHF.

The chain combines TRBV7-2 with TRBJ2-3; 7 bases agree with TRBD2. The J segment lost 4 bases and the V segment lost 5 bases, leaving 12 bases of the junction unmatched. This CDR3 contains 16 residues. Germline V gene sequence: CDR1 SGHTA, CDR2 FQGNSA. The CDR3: CASSPRGGLVSDTQYF. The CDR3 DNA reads TGTGCCAGCAGCCCCCGGGGTGGACTAGTGTCAGATACGCAGTATTTT.

As DNA, the CDR3 is TGTGCCAGCAGCCAACGGACAGGGGTCACAGATACGCAGTATTTT. It yields the protein CASSQRTGVTDTQYF. The V gene is TRBV5-4, the J gene TRBJ2-3, with 9 positions matching TRBD1. CDR3 length: 15 amino acids. Germline assignment: CDR1 SGHNT and CDR2 YYREEE (reference sequence). The V segment lost 4 bases and the J segment 2 bases; nucleotides outside the gene matches: 5.

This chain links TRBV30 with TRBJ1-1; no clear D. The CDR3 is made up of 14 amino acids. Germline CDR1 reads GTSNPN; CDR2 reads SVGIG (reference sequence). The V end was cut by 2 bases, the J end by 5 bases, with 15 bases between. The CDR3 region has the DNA TGTGCCTGGAGTCCCCGCGGAGGACGGACTGAAGCTTTCTTT. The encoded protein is CAWSPRGGRTEAFF.

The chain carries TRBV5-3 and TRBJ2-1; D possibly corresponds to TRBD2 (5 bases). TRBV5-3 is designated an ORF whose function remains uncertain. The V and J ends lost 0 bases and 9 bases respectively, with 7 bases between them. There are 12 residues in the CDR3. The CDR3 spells CARSLVGGEQFF. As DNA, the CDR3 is TGTGCCAGAAGCTTGGTCGGAGGTGAGCAGTTCTTC.

CDR3 coding DNA: TGTGCCAGCAGTCAGGGTTACGAGCAGTACTTC. Its protein is CASSQGYEQYF. The chain combines TRBV2 with TRBJ2-7; D might be TRBD1 (5 bases). The CDR3 is made up of 11 amino acids. Deletions cut 5 bases from V and 4 bases from J, with 6 bases between. The germline V gene encodes CDR1 SNHLY and CDR2 FYNNEI.

The CDR3 is CASSFLVNEQFF. For the CDR3, the DNA is TGTGCCAGCAGCTTCTTAGTCAATGAGCAGTTCTTC. V gene TRBV7-9 combines with J gene TRBJ2-1; no clear D. This CDR3 has 12 residues. Germline V gives CDR1 SEHNR, CDR2 FQNEAQ (reference sequence). Deletions cut 3 bases from V and 6 bases from J, with 6 bases between.

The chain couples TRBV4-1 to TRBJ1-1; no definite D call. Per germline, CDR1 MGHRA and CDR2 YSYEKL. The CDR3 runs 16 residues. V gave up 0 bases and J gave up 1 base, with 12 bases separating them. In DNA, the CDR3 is TGCGCCAGCAGCCAAGATCTCGGTGAGGGGAACACTGAAGCTTTCTTT. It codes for CASSQDLGEGNTEAFF.

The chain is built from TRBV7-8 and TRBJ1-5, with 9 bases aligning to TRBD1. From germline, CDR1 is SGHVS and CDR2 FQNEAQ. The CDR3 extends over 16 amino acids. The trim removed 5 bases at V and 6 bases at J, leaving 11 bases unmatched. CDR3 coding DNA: TGTGCCAGCAGCCCCCGGGACAGGGAGGGCGGTCAGCCCCAGCATTTT. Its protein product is CASSPRDREGGQPQHF. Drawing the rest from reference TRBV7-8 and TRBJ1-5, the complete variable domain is GAGVSQSPRYKVAKRGQDVALRCDPISGHVSLFWYQQALGQGPEFLTYFQNEAQLDKSGLPSDRFFAERPEGSVSTLKIQRTQQEDSAVYLCASSPRDREGGQPQHFGDGTRLSIL.

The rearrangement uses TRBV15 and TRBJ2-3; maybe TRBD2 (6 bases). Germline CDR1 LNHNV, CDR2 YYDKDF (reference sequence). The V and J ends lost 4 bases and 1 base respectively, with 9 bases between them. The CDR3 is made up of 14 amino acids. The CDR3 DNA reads TGTGCCACCAGCAATTGGGGGGGCACAGATACGCAGTATTTT. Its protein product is CATSNWGGTDTQYF.

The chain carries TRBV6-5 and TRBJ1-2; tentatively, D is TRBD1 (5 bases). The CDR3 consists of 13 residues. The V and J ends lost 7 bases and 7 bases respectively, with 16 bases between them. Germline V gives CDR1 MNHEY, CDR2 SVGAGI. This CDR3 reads CASIPEWGVGYTF. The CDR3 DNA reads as TGTGCCAGCATTCCCGAATGGGGGGTTGGCTACACCTTC.

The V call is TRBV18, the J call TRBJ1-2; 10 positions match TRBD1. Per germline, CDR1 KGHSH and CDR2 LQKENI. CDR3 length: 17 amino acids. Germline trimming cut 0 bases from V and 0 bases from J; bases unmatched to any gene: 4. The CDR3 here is CASSPPGQGPANYGYTF. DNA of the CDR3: TGTGCCAGCTCACCACCGGGACAGGGGCCGGCTAACTATGGCTACACCTTC.

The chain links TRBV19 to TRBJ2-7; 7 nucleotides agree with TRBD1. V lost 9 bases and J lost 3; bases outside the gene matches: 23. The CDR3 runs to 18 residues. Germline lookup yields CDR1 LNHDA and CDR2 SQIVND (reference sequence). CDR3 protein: CASSIGGTTRTGGYEQYF. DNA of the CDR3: TGTGCCAGCTCGATCGGTGGGACAACCCGGACAGGAGGCTACGAGCAGTACTTC. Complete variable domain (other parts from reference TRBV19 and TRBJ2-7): DGGITQSPKYLFRKEGQNVTLSCEQNLNHDAMYWYRQDPGQGLRLIYYSQIVNDFQKGDIAEGYSVSREKKESFPLTVTSAQKNPTAFYLCASSIGGTTRTGGYEQYFGPGTRLTVT.

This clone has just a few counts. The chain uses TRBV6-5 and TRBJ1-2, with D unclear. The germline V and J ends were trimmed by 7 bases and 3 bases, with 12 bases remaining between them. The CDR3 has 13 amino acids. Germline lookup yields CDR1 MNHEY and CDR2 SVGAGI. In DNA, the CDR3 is TGTGCCAGCAATGTATCTCCTGACTATGGCTACACCTTC. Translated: CASNVSPDYGYTF.

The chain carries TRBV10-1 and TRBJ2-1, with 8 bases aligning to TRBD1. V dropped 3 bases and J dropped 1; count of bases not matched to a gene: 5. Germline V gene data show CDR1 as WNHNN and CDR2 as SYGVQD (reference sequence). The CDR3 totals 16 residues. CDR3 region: CASSDDRGPSYNEQFF. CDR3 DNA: TGCGCCAGCAGTGATGACAGGGGCCCGTCCTACAATGAGCAGTTCTTC.

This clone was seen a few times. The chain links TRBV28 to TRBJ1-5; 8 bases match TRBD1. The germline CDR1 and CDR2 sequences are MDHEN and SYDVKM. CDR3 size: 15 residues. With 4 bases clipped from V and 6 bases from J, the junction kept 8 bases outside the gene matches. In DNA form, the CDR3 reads TGTGCCAGCAGTTATCAGGGGGCAGTTGGTCAGCCCCAGCATTTT. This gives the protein CASSYQGAVGQPQHF.